The sequence of this T cell receptor beta chain was determined in a study of cytomegalovirus exposure and HLA in healthy donors. The wider study: A previous analysis identified about 110 million unique TCR beta sequences derived from 180 million or so T cells. General observations from the study: In an earlier analysis, about 90% or about 30%: the productive usage of most TCR beta V segments.

Amplification used 60 Vbeta primers and 13 Jbeta primers. Sequencing used immunoSEQ multiplex PCR; TCRdb keeps in-frame clones, though not all of them. This sample carries about 190,000 clones, with more than 0.75% going to the ten biggest clones. With regard to this clone: Its antigen is not known.

The donors, nominally healthy at sampling, likely had unrecorded immune exposures. This CDR3 region has 14 residues. The germline V gene encodes CDR1 SGHDT and CDR2 YYEEEE. Trimming pared 1 base from V and 1 base from J, leaving 8 bases between. The material sequenced was PBMCs. The rearrangement uses TRBV5-6 and TRBJ1-2, with no clear D. This clonotype originated in a woman aged 30 to 39 in good health and CMV-seropositive. The CDR3 nucleotides are TGTGCCAGCAGCTTGAAGAGCCTTAACTATGGCTACACCTTC. This codes for CASSLKSLNYGYTF.